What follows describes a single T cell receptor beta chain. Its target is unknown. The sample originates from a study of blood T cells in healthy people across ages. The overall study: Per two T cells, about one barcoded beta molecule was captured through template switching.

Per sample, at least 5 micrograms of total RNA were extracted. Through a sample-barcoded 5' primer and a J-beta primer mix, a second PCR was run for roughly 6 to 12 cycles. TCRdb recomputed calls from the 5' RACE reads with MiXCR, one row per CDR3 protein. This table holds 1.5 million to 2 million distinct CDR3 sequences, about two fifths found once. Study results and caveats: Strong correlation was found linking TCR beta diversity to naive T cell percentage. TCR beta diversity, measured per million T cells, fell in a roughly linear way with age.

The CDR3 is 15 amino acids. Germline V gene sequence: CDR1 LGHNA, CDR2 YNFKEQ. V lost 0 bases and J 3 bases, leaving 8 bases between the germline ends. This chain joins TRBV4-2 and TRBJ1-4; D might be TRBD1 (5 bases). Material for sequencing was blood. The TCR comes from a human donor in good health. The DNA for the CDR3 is TGTGCCAGCAGCCAAGATCCACAGGCTAATGAAAAACTGTTTTTT. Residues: CASSQDPQANEKLFF.